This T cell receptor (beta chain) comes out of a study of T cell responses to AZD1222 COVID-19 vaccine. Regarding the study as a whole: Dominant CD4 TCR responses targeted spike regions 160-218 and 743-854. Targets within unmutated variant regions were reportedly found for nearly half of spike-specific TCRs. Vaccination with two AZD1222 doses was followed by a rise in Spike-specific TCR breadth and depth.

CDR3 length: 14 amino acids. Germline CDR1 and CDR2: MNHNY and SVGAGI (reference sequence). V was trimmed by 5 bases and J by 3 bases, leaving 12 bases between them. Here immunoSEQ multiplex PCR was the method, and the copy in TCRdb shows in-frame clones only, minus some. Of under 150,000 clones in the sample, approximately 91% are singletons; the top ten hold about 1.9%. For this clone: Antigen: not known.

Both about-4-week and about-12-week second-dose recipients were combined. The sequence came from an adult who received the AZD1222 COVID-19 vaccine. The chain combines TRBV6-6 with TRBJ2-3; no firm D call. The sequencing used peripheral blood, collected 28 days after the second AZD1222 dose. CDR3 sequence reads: CASSPQHGTDTQYF. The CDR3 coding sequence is TGTGCCAGCAGTCCCCAGCACGGGACAGATACGCAGTATTTT.